This TCR beta chain derives from a study of CD8+ T cells in alopecia areata. This clone turned up a few times. Its antigen is unknown. After removal of 7 bases from V and 7 bases from J, the junction contained 12 bases not matched to a gene. Germline CDR1 and CDR2: SQVTM and ANQGSEA. The CDR3 has 13 residues. RNA, once extracted, was reverse transcribed into cDNA for use as the sequencing template. Method: immunoSEQ multiplex PCR; TCRdb's copy keeps in-frame clones and lacks some. The table lists around 120,000 clones, 55% to 80% of them singletons, with roughly 2.8% in the top ten. Study-level findings and limits: Clonality in lesional scalp, especially alopecia totalis/universalis, exceeded that of normal scalp. Mice showed clearer TCR sharing than patients did, a gap that was possibly HLA-related.

A FACSAria was used to sort CD4+ and CD8+ T cells. These cells came from PBMCs. Specimen: CD4+ T cells sorted from blood. This clonotype was obtained from a human donor in good health. The genes are TRBV29-1 and TRBJ2-5; 7 nucleotides match TRBD1. CDR3 amino acids: CSAQGGVTGTQYF. DNA of the CDR3: TGCAGCGCCCAAGGGGGCGTAACGGGGACCCAGTACTTC.